This T cell receptor (beta chain) was captured by sequencing in a study of OX40 agonist ivuxolimab in advanced cancers. A note on the overall study: Ivuxolimab was an agonistic, fully human IgG2 monoclonal antibody directed against OX40 (CD134), a costimulatory receptor. Of the 50 or so patients in dose escalation, some 20 had hepatocellular carcinoma, about 15 had melanoma, 9 had renal cell carcinoma and 9 had head and neck cancer. The paper describes the monotherapy dose-escalation part (N of about 57 patients) of the phase I trial of ivuxolimab. The dose-escalation cohort was about 87% male with a mean age of around 64 years, ranging from about 20 to 85. Peripheral TCRbeta sequencing aimed to test whether ivuxolimab altered TCR sequence diversity and caused clonal T-cell expansion. Patients were allowed to have had prior anti-PD-1, anti-PD-L1 or anti-CTLA-4 therapy, and around 40% of the dose-escalation patients had previously received checkpoint inhibitors. Partial responses occurred in three dose-escalation patients, of whom one had hepatocellular carcinoma and two had cutaneous melanoma. Intravenous ivuxolimab was administered to patients every 2 weeks at six dose levels: 0.01, 0.1, 0.3, 1.5, 3 and 10 mg/kg.

Genomic DNA was isolated from the sorted cells so that the TCRbeta CDR3 region could be sequenced. TCRbeta CDR3 regions were sequenced using the immunoSEQ Assay. What TCRdb holds here is the immuneACCESS table cut down to in-frame rearrangements. Part of the clones is not present; checked against another copy, under half of the missing clones reflect an unresolved V gene, and the others are unexplained. The sample includes approximately 94,000 clones, with around 90% observed a single time. The ten largest account for 0.7% to 0.95% of the sample. Overall study results and their limits: At doses of 0.1 to 3.0 mg/kg, clonal expansion of both CD4+ and CD8+ blood T cells was observed from baseline to week 6. In partial responders in the 0.1-3.0 mg/kg groups, normalized peripheral clonal expansion was found to be among the lowest, especially among CD8+ T cells. After ivuxolimab, more expanded clones were found on average in CD8+ T cells than in CD4+ T cells. The antigen specificity of the peripheral T cells that underwent clonal expansion was not determined. Low levels of normalized T-cell clonal expansion were also shown by some nonresponding patients.

Based on the germline V gene, the CDR1 and CDR2 sequences are SGHTA and FQGNSA. Taken from cysteine to phenylalanine, the CDR3 has 14 residues. The only DNA kept is the CDR3, 42 bases in frame from the first base. V and J lose 5 bases and 5 bases, and a span of 15 bases separates them. Of note for this clone: Its antigen is not yet known. Nothing much larger sits one base from this clone, and base qualities are not available.

Patients with autoimmune disease history or receiving systemic immunosuppression were excluded from the trial. Peripheral blood for TCR sequencing was drawn from every dose cohort at baseline, at cycle 4 day 1 and at cycle 7 day 1. Samples came from an open-label, multicenter, first-in-human phase I dose-escalation trial of ivuxolimab. The trial enrolled adults with locally advanced or metastatic head and neck squamous cell, hepatocellular, melanoma or renal cell carcinoma. Before TCR sequencing, CD4+ T cells and CD8+ T cells were sorted from peripheral blood as separate populations. The chain is made from TRBV7-2 and TRBJ2-5, with TRBD2 perhaps the D gene, on 5 matching bases. The sample consisted of CD4+ or CD8+ T cells sorted from blood, taken in a trial of the OX40 agonist ivuxolimab. The receptor was derived from an adult with an advanced solid tumor such as melanoma, head and neck, liver or kidney cancer. The CDR3 is CASSLGRTLETQYF. The nucleotide sequence is given as TGTGCCAGCAGCCTTGGTAGGACTTTGGAGACCCAGTACTTC.